The 12 T cell receptor beta chains listed next were all sequenced from one sample in a study of shared clonotypes between healthy human individuals. Generated by immunoSEQ multiplex PCR, the TCRdb table keeps only in-frame clones and is missing some. The sample shows some 2 million clones, roughly 94% of them seen only once. Sequencing was performed on naive CD4+ T cells sorted from blood. The subset: CD45RA+ positively selected. The source of these receptors is a man between 18 and 29 years old in good health.

The V call is TRBV19, the J call TRBJ1-5, with D uncertain. V lost 3 bases and J lost 2, with 11 bases in between. Germline V gene sequence: CDR1 LNHDA, CDR2 SQIVND (reference sequence). CDR3 length: 15 amino acids. For the CDR3, the DNA is TGTGCCAGTAGTATGTCCAGTTTGGGCAATCAGCCCCAGCATTTT. Translated, it gives CASSMSSLGNQPQHF. Full variable domain (missing parts from reference TRBV19 and TRBJ1-5): DGGITQSPKYLFRKEGQNVTLSCEQNLNHDAMYWYRQDPGQGLRLIYYSQIVNDFQKGDIAEGYSVSREKKESFPLTVTSAQKNPTAFYLCASSMSSLGNQPQHFGDGTRLSIL.

In regard to this clone: It may be a read error: a sequence one base away is much more abundant. The chain recombines TRBV4-3 with TRBJ1-1; no definite D call. From germline, CDR1 is LGHNA and CDR2 YSLEER. The CDR3 runs 13 residues. V shed 0 bases and J shed 5 bases, with 7 bases lying between them. The CDR3 is CASSQEGWTEAFF. CDR3 nucleotide sequence: TGCGCCAGCAGCCAAGAGGGGTGGACTGAAGCTTTCTTT.

The J gene is TRBJ2-7, the V gene TRBV5-4; 8 bases are shared with TRBD1. V shed 0 bases, J shed 4 bases, and the junction held 12 bases outside the gene matches. The CDR3 consists of 17 residues. The germline gives CDR1 SGHNT, CDR2 YYREEE (reference sequence). CDR3 DNA: TGTGCCAGCAGCTTGGACCCACAGGGGGTCGGATATTACGAGCAGTACTTC. It is translated as CASSLDPQGVGYYEQYF.

CDR3 in DNA: TGTGCCAGCACACCCGGGGGGGCAATGGGCAATCAGCCCCAGCATTTT. This codes for CASTPGGAMGNQPQHF. The chain is built from TRBV6-6 and TRBJ1-5, with D possibly matching TRBD1 (6 bases). V dropped 7 bases and J dropped 2 bases, with 18 bases sitting between them. CDR1 is MNHNY and CDR2 is SVGAGI in the germline V gene (reference sequence). The CDR3 runs to 16 residues.

The chain combines TRBV6-6 with TRBJ1-1, with D unresolved. The germline V and J ends were trimmed by 0 bases and 3 bases, with 2 bases remaining between them. In germline, CDR1 is MNHNY, CDR2 SVGAGI (reference sequence). The CDR3 is 12 amino acids. This chain's CDR3 is CASSYSDTEAFF. For the CDR3, the DNA is TGTGCCAGCAGTTACTCGGACACTGAAGCTTTCTTT.

The chain is built from TRBV6-1 and TRBJ2-5, with TRBD2 identical over 9 bases. Germline V gene sequence: CDR1 MNHNS, CDR2 SASEGT. CDR3 length: 17 residues. J gave up 4 bases and V 1 base, and 10 bases lay outside the gene matches. The CDR3 loop is CASSEGYAGGLGETQYF. The CDR3 region has the DNA TGTGCCAGCAGTGAAGGGTATGCGGGGGGGCTCGGAGAGACCCAGTACTTC.

With respect to this clone: The junction and the germline gene differ at one end; a read error may be behind it. The rearrangement joins TRBV7-7 to TRBJ2-5; 12 positions agree with TRBD2. CDR3 length: 15 amino acids. Germline assignment: CDR1 SSHAT and CDR2 FNYEAQ (reference sequence). CDR3 nucleotide sequence: TGTGCTAGCAGCCCTAGCGGGGGGGGTCAAGAGACCCAGTACTTC. Translating it yields CASSPSGGGQETQYF.

The chain combines TRBV4-1 with TRBJ2-5; D unresolved. This CDR3 comprises 15 residues. V shed 0 bases and J shed 0 bases, with 8 bases lying between them. CDR1 MGHRA and CDR2 YSYEKL come from the germline V gene. Here the CDR3 reads CASSQDEEYQETQYF. Here the CDR3 DNA reads TGCGCCAGCAGCCAAGATGAGGAGTACCAAGAGACCCAGTACTTC.

The chain recombines TRBV19 with TRBJ2-7; D possibly matches TRBD1 or TRBD2 (6 bases each). This CDR3 is 15 amino acids long. V gave up 3 bases and J gave up 0 bases, with 12 bases separating them. Germline CDR1 LNHDA, CDR2 SQIVND (reference sequence). CDR3: CASSIGGPLSYEQYF. The CDR3 DNA reads as TGTGCCAGTAGTATTGGGGGGCCCCTCTCCTACGAGCAGTACTTC.

The genes are TRBV25-1 and TRBJ2-1; 10 bases match TRBD2. The CDR3 is 14 residues long. The ends lost 8 bases at V and 9 bases at J; junction bases unmatched: 10. Germline lookup yields CDR1 MGHDK and CDR2 SYGVNS. CDR3 nucleotide sequence: TGTGCCAGCCTAGAGCGGGAGGGCCGTAGTGAGCAGTTCTTC. Translation gives CASLEREGRSEQFF.

The chain joins TRBV4-1 to TRBJ2-3, with D maybe TRBD2 (6 bases). The ends were cut back, 0 bases at V and 10 bases at J, with 17 bases in the middle. CDR1 and CDR2 (germline): MGHRA, YSYEKL. This CDR3 is 15 amino acids long. The CDR3 nucleotides are TGCGCCAGCAGCCAAGATCTTATCGAGCGGGCACCGCAGTATTTT. Its translation is CASSQDLIERAPQYF.

V gene TRBV4-2 combines with J gene TRBJ1-2; D may be TRBD1 (6 bases). Germline CDR1 reads LGHNA; CDR2 reads YNFKEQ. The CDR3 contains 15 residues. Trimming shortened V by 4 bases and J by 4 bases, and 16 bases separated the two germline ends. The CDR3 DNA reads TGTGCCAGCAGCCTTGGGATGGGGGGCAGCTATGGCTACACCTTC. Translated: CASSLGMGGSYGYTF.